The 29 T cell receptor beta chains reported below all come from one sample, sequenced in a study of Tregs in tolerant kidney transplant recipients. Mixed chimerism was transient after nonmyeloablative marrow transplants from related graft donors. Assay: immunoSEQ multiplex PCR; the TCRdb copy retains only in-frame clones and omits some. This repertoire includes about 15,000 clones. The material sequenced was CD4+ T cells from blood (PBMCs), taken 12 months after the transplant. The receptors come from a human patient who received a combined kidney and bone marrow transplant. The graft donor may have given rise to some T cells.

About this clone: The CDR3 end is not reached by the read, which stops 3 residues before it; the germline J gene fills it in. The rearrangement uses TRBV5-1 and TRBJ2-1, with TRBD2 matching 14 bases. The germline CDR1 and CDR2 sequences are SGHRS and YFSETQ. CDR3 length: 18 residues. V shed 3 bases and J 3 bases; nucleotides not matched to a gene: 8. Incomplete CDR3 DNA: TGCGCCAGCAGCTCGGGACTAGCGGGAGTTCCCCTCTACAATGAG. Translated, it gives CASSSGLAGVPLYNE. The entire CDR3 is CASSSGLAGVPLYNEQFF.

This clone is identified as medium-sized from frequency. Read coverage stops 3 residues before the CDR3 terminus; the germline J gene supplies the remainder. The chain uses TRBV6-4 and TRBJ2-7; perhaps TRBD1 as D (5 bases). Germline loops: CDR1 MRHNA, CDR2 SNTAGT. With 7 bases removed from V and 4 bases from J, the gap between germline ends came to 17 bases. The CDR3 consists of 14 residues. The CDR3 is CASKSNRNSYEQYF. The sequenced CDR3 bases are TGTGCCAGCAAAAGCAACAGGAACTCTTACGAG.

On this clone itself: From the germline J gene comes the end of the CDR3, since the read stops 3 residues before it. The chain carries TRBV18 and TRBJ2-3; no firm D call. Germline CDR1 is KGHSH and CDR2 is LQKENI. The V end was cut by 2 bases, the J end by 2 bases, with 11 bases between. CDR3 length: 15 amino acids. The chain's CDR3 is CASSPVAADTDTQYF. CDR3 DNA, as far as it was read: TGTGCCAGCTCACCAGTAGCAGCTGACACAGATACG.

Concerning this clone: The read is 3 residues too short to cover the CDR3 end, so that end is filled in from the germline J gene. The genes are TRBV10-3 and TRBJ2-2, with 10 bases that match TRBD2. The CDR3 is 17 amino acids. Trimming at V came to 5 bases and at J to 0 bases, leaving 6 bases not matched to a gene. From germline, CDR1 is ENHRY and CDR2 SYGVKD. CDR3 amino acids: CAISLTSGTTNTGELFF. Incomplete CDR3 DNA: TGTGCCATCAGTTTAACTAGCGGGACCACGAACACCGGGGAG.

Details on this clone: The CDR3 is cut off 3 residues early in the read; its end comes from the germline J gene. J is TRBJ1-2 and V is TRBV5-1; 10 positions agree with TRBD1. V gave up 5 bases and J gave up 3 bases; unmatched junction bases: 4. CDR1 SGHRS and CDR2 YFSETQ come from the germline V gene. The CDR3 runs 14 residues. Partial CDR3 DNA: TGCGCCAGCAGATTGACAGGGGGCGACTATGGC. Translated, it gives CASRLTGGDYG. The CDR3 in full is CASRLTGGDYGYTF. Full variable domain (missing parts from reference TRBV5-1 and TRBJ1-2): KAGVTQTPRYLIKTRGQQVTLSCSPISGHRSVSWYQQTPGQGLQFLFEYFSETQRNKGNFPGRFSGRQFSNSRSEMNVSTLELGDSALYLCASRLTGGDYGYTFGSGTRLTVV.

CDR3 DNA, as far as it was read: TGCGCCAGCAGCTTAAGAGCCGGACAGCATGAA. Translation: CASSLRAGQHE. The CDR3 in its entirety is CASSLRAGQHEAFF. J is TRBJ1-1 and V is TRBV5-1, with D possibly matching TRBD1 (6 bases). The read ends 3 residues early relative to the CDR3; the germline J gene fills the gap. Germline V gene lookup returns CDR1 SGHRS and CDR2 YFSETQ. The CDR3 sequence is 14 residues long. The V end was cut by 2 bases, the J end by 7 bases, with 15 bases between.

As for this clone: The CDR3 end is not reached by the read, which stops 3 residues before it; the germline J gene fills it in. This chain joins TRBV7-3 and TRBJ2-7; 8 bases match TRBD1. The CDR3 runs 12 residues. V shed 4 bases and J 6 bases; nucleotides not matched to a gene: 2. CDR1 and CDR2 (germline): SGHTA, FQGTGA. The CDR3 is CASSSTGVEQYF. The DNA read from the CDR3 is TGTGCCAGCAGCTCGACAGGGGTCGAG.

About this clone: The CDR3 extends 3 residues past the end of the read, so its final part is completed from the germline J gene. This chain connects TRBV29-1 to TRBJ2-5; tentative D call: TRBD1 (6 bases). Between the trimmed V and J ends, which lost 4 bases and 5 bases, there was a span of 11 bases. The CDR3 extends over 12 amino acids. Germline CDR1 SQVTM, CDR2 ANQGSEA. Incomplete CDR3 DNA: TGCAGCGTTGGAAGGGACACGGAGACC. This gives the protein CSVGRDTET. The CDR3 as a whole reads CSVGRDTETQYF. The variable domain in full, with the rest retrieved from reference TRBV29-1 and TRBJ2-5, is SAVISQKPSRDICQRGTSLTIQCQVDSQVTMMFWYRQQPGQSLTLIATANQGSEATYESGFVIDKFPISRPNLTFSTLTVSNMSPEDSSIYLCSVGRDTETQYFGPGTRLLVL.

Partial CDR3 DNA: TGTGCCAGCAGTAATCCAGGGACAGGGACCCCCGGGGAG. Protein sequence: CASSNPGTGTPGE. The full CDR3 protein reads CASSNPGTGTPGELFF. This chain connects TRBV6-2 or TRBV6-3 to TRBJ2-2; 9 positions match TRBD1. From the germline J gene comes the end of the CDR3, since the read stops 3 residues before it. The V gene's germline CDR1 is MNHEY and CDR2 SVGEGT. V was clipped by 5 bases and J by 6 bases; unmatched bases: 10. The CDR3 contains 16 residues.

Notes on this clone: Read sequence stops 3 residues before the CDR3 end, and the germline J gene provides the missing end. V usage is TRBV2 and J usage is TRBJ1-1; no firm D call. The CDR3 sequence is 14 residues long. Germline lookup yields CDR1 SNHLY and CDR2 FYNNEI. V was cut by 5 bases and J by 1 base, with 11 bases left in between. CDR3: CASSLLTGNTEAFF. CDR3 DNA (partial): TGTGCCAGCAGTCTTTTGACGGGGAACACTGAA. The entire variable domain, with the rest obtained from reference TRBV2 and TRBJ1-1, is as follows: EPEVTQTPSHQVTQMGQEVILRCVPISNHLYFYWYRQILGQKVEFLVSFYNNEISEKSEIFDDQFSVERPDGSNFTLKIRSTKLEDSAMYFCASSLLTGNTEAFFGQGTRLTVV.

As concerns this clone: The read ends 3 residues before the CDR3 terminus; that terminus is restored from the germline J gene. The V gene is TRBV6-1, the J gene TRBJ1-1; D possibly corresponds to TRBD1 (6 bases). Trimming removed 1 base at V and 4 bases at J, with 13 bases between. This CDR3 has 15 residues. The germline gives CDR1 MNHNS, CDR2 SASEGT. The CDR3 DNA, read in part, is TGTGCCAGCAGTGAAGTAGTCGGACAGTTCACTGAA. Amino acid sequence: CASSEVVGQFTE. The full CDR3 sequence reads CASSEVVGQFTEAFF.

Comments on this clone: The DNA ends 3 residues before the CDR3 does, and the rest of the CDR3 is filled in from the germline J gene. V usage is TRBV29-1 and J usage is TRBJ1-1; D is unresolved. CDR1 is SQVTM, CDR2 ANQGSEA, per germline. This CDR3 contains 10 residues. CDR3 DNA, as far as it was read: TGCAGCGTTGCGCAGATAGAA. Translating gives CSVAQIE. The full CDR3 sequence reads CSVAQIEAFF.

As regards this clone: The CDR3 end falls 3 residues outside the read, so it is completed with the germline J gene. This rearrangement joins TRBV28 to TRBJ1-5, with 11 bases fitting TRBD1. The ends lost 5 bases at V and 6 bases at J; junction bases unmatched: 9. In germline, CDR1 is MDHEN, CDR2 SYDVKM. CDR3 length: 16 residues. CDR3 DNA, as far as it was read: TGTGCCAGCAGTCTTGGACAGGGGGCGGGGCCTCAGCCC. Translating it yields CASSLGQGAGPQP. The full CDR3 protein reads CASSLGQGAGPQPQHF.

In regard to this clone: The read stops 3 residues short of the end of the CDR3; the missing end is completed from the germline J gene. The J gene is TRBJ2-2, the V gene TRBV2; D remains unclear. Germline CDR1 and CDR2: SNHLY and FYNNEI. CDR3 length: 11 residues. CDR3 loop: CASSELGALFF. Partial CDR3 DNA: TGTGCCAGCAGTGAGCTAGGTGCG.

With respect to this clone: The sequence runs out 3 residues before the end of the CDR3; the remainder is reconstructed from the germline J gene. This rearrangement joins TRBV28 to TRBJ2-7, with TRBD1 as a possible D gene (5 bases). From germline, CDR1 is MDHEN and CDR2 SYDVKM. The V gene lost 3 bases and the J gene lost 3 bases, with 6 bases spanning the gap. The CDR3 loop spans 12 amino acids. The CDR3 reads CASSLQGYEQYF. The DNA read from the CDR3 is TGTGCCAGCAGTTTGCAGGGCTACGAG.

As regards this clone: Sequencing ends 3 residues short of the CDR3 end; the germline J gene provides the rest. The V call is TRBV28, the J call TRBJ1-4; tentative D call: TRBD1 (5 bases). V was shortened by 2 bases and J by 4 bases, with 14 bases between the two germline ends. CDR3 size: 16 residues. CDR1 is MDHEN, CDR2 SYDVKM, per germline. The CDR3 bases that were read are TGTGCCAGCAGTTTACTTCCAGGGCAGGATAATGAAAAA. This codes for CASSLLPGQDNEK. The CDR3 as a whole reads CASSLLPGQDNEKLFF.

In the case of this clone: The CDR3 end lies 3 residues beyond the end of the read and is filled in from the germline J gene. The rearrangement joins TRBV18 to TRBJ1-1, with D perhaps matching TRBD1 (5 bases). V dropped 6 bases and J dropped 0 bases, with 11 bases sitting between them. The CDR3 is 14 residues long. CDR1 is KGHSH, CDR2 LQKENI, per germline. CDR3 residues: CASSQGLVNTEAFF. CDR3 DNA (partial): TGTGCCAGCTCTCAGGGACTTGTGAACACTGAA.

To note about this clone: The CDR3 extends 3 residues past the end of the read, so its final part is completed from the germline J gene. The rearrangement uses TRBV29-1 and TRBJ2-7; D unclear. The CDR3 length is 13 residues. In germline, CDR1 is SQVTM, CDR2 ANQGSEA. The ends were cut back, 6 bases at V and 0 bases at J, with 12 bases in the middle. CDR3 DNA (partial): TGCAGCGTCAGCGCCAGCAGCTCCTACGAG. Amino acids: CSVSASSSYE. The entire CDR3 reads CSVSASSSYEQYF.

Comment on this clone: The read falls 3 residues short of the CDR3 end, and the missing part is taken from the germline J gene. The chain joins TRBV10-3 to TRBJ2-7; a possible D gene is TRBD2 (6 bases). The CDR3 runs 13 residues. Trimming removed 7 bases from V and 5 bases from J, with 15 bases in between. Per germline, CDR1 ENHRY and CDR2 SYGVKD. The part of the CDR3 DNA that was read is TGTGCCATCAAGTCCGGCGGGGTGGACGAG. It encodes CAIKSGGVDE. The whole CDR3 protein is CAIKSGGVDEQYF.

With respect to this clone: The read halts 3 residues ahead of the CDR3 end, with the missing end drawn from the germline J gene. The chain joins TRBV11-1 to TRBJ2-7; D is undetermined. The CDR3 runs to 13 residues. Trimming removed 6 bases at V and 1 base at J, with 10 bases between. The V gene's germline CDR1 is SGHAT and CDR2 FQDESV (reference sequence). Partial CDR3 DNA: TGTGCCAGCAGGCCTGACTGGTCCTACGAG. As protein: CASRPDWSYE. The entire CDR3 is CASRPDWSYEQYF.

Of note for this clone: Coverage ceases 3 residues before the CDR3 finishes, and the germline J gene fills in the end. The chain uses TRBV5-4 and TRBJ2-7, with D uncertain. CDR1 and CDR2 (germline): SGHNT, YYREEE (reference sequence). The V end lost 3 bases, the J end lost 2 bases, and 9 bases lay between the germline ends. This CDR3 has 13 amino acids. The CDR3 loop is CASSYVGPYEQYF. The sequenced part of the CDR3 DNA is TGTGCCAGCAGCTACGTTGGCCCCTACGAG.

Comment on this clone: The read terminates 3 residues before the CDR3 end, so the remaining end is supplied by the germline J gene. The chain carries TRBV19 and TRBJ2-5; 7 bases line up with TRBD1. Trimming at V came to 9 bases and at J to 5 bases, leaving 12 bases not matched to a gene. The germline CDR1 and CDR2 sequences are LNHDA and SQIVND (reference sequence). This CDR3 spans 14 amino acids. Incomplete CDR3 DNA: TGTGCCAGCAGGGAACAGGGGAAATCGGAGACC. Translation gives CASREQGKSET. In full, the CDR3 reads CASREQGKSETQYF.

Concerning this clone: The sample holds other DNA sequences that translate to the same CDR3. CDR3 bases read: TGTGCCAGCTCACCCCGCAGGGAAGAGACC. Amino acids: CASSPRREET. From start to end, the CDR3 is CASSPRREETQYF. The chain recombines TRBV18 with TRBJ2-5, with a weak D call TRBD1 (5 bases). Coverage ceases 3 residues before the CDR3 finishes, and the germline J gene fills in the end. This CDR3 has 13 residues. With 3 bases removed from V and 3 bases from J, the gap between germline ends came to 8 bases. Germline V gene sequence: CDR1 KGHSH, CDR2 LQKENI.

For this clone: The read terminates 3 residues before the CDR3 end, so the remaining end is supplied by the germline J gene. The chain employs TRBV29-1 and TRBJ2-3; no clear D gene. The V and J ends lost 4 bases and 6 bases respectively, with 11 bases between them. CDR3 size: 12 residues. Germline-derived CDR1 and CDR2 are SQVTM and ANQGSEA. The CDR3 bases that were read are TGCAGCGTTGTTGCGGTCCGGGATACG. Protein: CSVVAVRDT. The full CDR3 sequence reads CSVVAVRDTQYF.

This clone is labeled medium-sized based on frequency. The CDR3 extends 3 residues past the end of the read, so its final part is completed from the germline J gene. V usage is TRBV7-8 and J usage is TRBJ1-2; the D is unclear. Germline V gene lookup returns CDR1 SGHVS and CDR2 FQNEAQ. This CDR3 is 12 amino acids long. V lost 2 bases and J 3 bases, leaving 4 bases between the germline ends. The CDR3 protein is CASSLPDYGYTF. The DNA read from the CDR3 is TGTGCCAGCAGCTTACCAGACTATGGC.

Details on this clone: The read comes to an end 3 residues before the CDR3 does, leaving the germline J gene to fill in the end. The chain employs TRBV4-1 and TRBJ2-7, with D perhaps TRBD1 or TRBD2 (7 bases each). Germline assignment: CDR1 MGHRA and CDR2 YSYEKL. The V gene lost 9 bases and the J gene lost 4 bases, with 22 bases spanning the gap. This CDR3 has 15 amino acids. Incomplete CDR3 DNA: TGCGCCAGTCAACCGGGTACAGGGGAGGGGTACGAG. It encodes CASQPGTGEGYE. The entire CDR3 is CASQPGTGEGYEQYF.

This clone is classed as medium-sized by frequency. The sequenced fragment ends 3 residues before the CDR3 boundary, so the rest is inferred from the germline J gene. V is TRBV5-6 and J is TRBJ1-2; a weak D match, TRBD1 (5 bases). The CDR3 runs 13 residues. Looked up from germline, CDR1 is SGHDT and CDR2 is YYEEEE. CDR3 loop: CASSFGQGVGYTF. Partial CDR3 DNA: TGTGCCAGCAGCTTCGGGCAGGGTGTCGGC.

Concerning this clone itself: The sequence runs out 3 residues before the end of the CDR3; the remainder is reconstructed from the germline J gene. V usage is TRBV11-2 and J usage is TRBJ1-6; tentatively, D is TRBD1 (5 bases). Germline loops: CDR1 SGHAT, CDR2 FQNNGV. With 0 bases removed from V and 7 bases from J, the gap between germline ends came to 10 bases. This CDR3 is built from 15 residues. CDR3 in amino acids: CASSLEGRVNSPLHF. CDR3 DNA (partial): TGTGCCAGCAGCTTAGAGGGCAGGGTAAATTCACCC.

On this clone: The read ends 3 residues shy of where the CDR3 ends; the end is completed using the germline J gene. The chain is built from TRBV5-1 and TRBJ2-3, with TRBD1 matching 11 bases. The CDR3 sequence is 20 residues long. J gave up 1 base and V 0 bases, and 13 bases lay outside the gene matches. Germline assignment: CDR1 SGHRS and CDR2 YFSETQ. CDR3 in amino acids: CASSLGKTGTGGRGTDTQYF. CDR3 bases read: TGCGCCAGCAGCTTGGGGAAAACCGGGACAGGGGGTCGGGGCACAGATACG.